The T cell receptor beta chain described here comes from a study of T-cell memory formation after mild COVID-19. TCRdb reanalysed the 5' RACE reads using MiXCR and keeps one entry per CDR3 protein. In the table there are 65,000 to 90,000 distinct CDR3 sequences, 13% of which are singletons. V lost 0 bases to trimming and J lost 0 bases, with 7 bases between them. The CDR3 has 15 amino acids. Per germline, CDR1 SGHAT and CDR2 FQNNGV. This clonotype was sampled from a man between 18 and 35 years old who had mild COVID-19 (a few samples of this study predate the infection). Cell type and time point are not known. The sequencing input was PBMCs or a T cell subset sorted from them (not recorded which). The chain joins TRBV11-2 to TRBJ2-3; D call uncertain. CDR3 protein: CASSLDPVSTDTQYF. In nucleotides, the CDR3 is TGTGCCAGCAGCTTAGACCCAGTTAGCACAGATACGCAGTATTTT.